Presented here are 24 T cell receptor beta chains from one specimen sequenced in a study of blood T cell repertoires in COVID-19 (dated by TCRdb to 2019 to 2021). Library prep was done by the immunoSEQ multiplex PCR assay. This immuneACCESS table, as held by TCRdb, lists in-frame sequences with V and J called but not all clones. Of the missing ones, under half trace to an unresolved V gene in checked studies; the others have no known cause. Recorded for this sample are around 400,000 clones; more than 70% of them occurred a single time. The ten largest clones capture about 2.5% of the sample. The sequencing sample was made of peripheral blood. The receptors were gathered from a woman aged 55-69 years with COVID-19, enrolled during active disease.

The rearrangement links TRBV12-5 to TRBJ2-5, with TRBD2 matching 9 bases. Germline trimming cut 1 base from V and 2 bases from J; bases unmatched to any gene: 5. This CDR3 contains 16 residues. Per the germline V gene, CDR1 is LGHNT and CDR2 is FRNRAP. For the CDR3, the DNA is TGTGCTAGTGGTTTGGGTCTAGCGGGACCGCAAGAGACCCAGTACTTC. Translation: CASGLGLAGPQETQYF.

This clone is a singleton in its sample. The chain couples TRBV19 to TRBJ1-2, with 7 bases matching TRBD1. This CDR3 is 14 amino acids long. Germline CDR1 reads LNHDA; CDR2 reads SQIVND (reference sequence). After removal of 3 bases from V and 5 bases from J, the junction contained 6 bases not matched to a gene. CDR3 in DNA: TGTGCCAGTAGTATGGGACAGATGGCGTATGGCTACACCTTC. It encodes CASSMGQMAYGYTF.

This clone was detected once. The genes are TRBV27 and TRBJ1-2; 7 bases match TRBD1. The V gene end was trimmed by 5 bases and the J gene end by 0 bases; junction bases not matched to a gene: 15. In germline, CDR1 is MNHEY, CDR2 SMNVEV (reference sequence). The CDR3 contains 18 residues. CDR3 bases: TGTGCCAGCAGTATCAGGGGGACTTTGGACAGCACTAACTATGGCTACACCTTC. Translating it yields CASSIRGTLDSTNYGYTF.

The chain joins TRBV5-1 to TRBJ2-1; possible D gene TRBD1, 6 bases. V dropped 0 bases and J dropped 6 bases, with 7 bases sitting between them. The CDR3 sequence is 13 residues long. Germline loops: CDR1 SGHRS, CDR2 YFSETQ. The CDR3 DNA reads as TGCGCCAGCAGCTTGGAGGGGGTCAATGAGCAGTTCTTC. Encoded protein: CASSLEGVNEQFF.

This chain uses TRBV11-2 with TRBJ2-3, with D unclear. Looked up from germline, CDR1 is SGHAT and CDR2 is FQNNGV. The V and J ends lost 1 base and 5 bases respectively, with 13 bases between them. This CDR3 spans 15 amino acids. CDR3 in DNA: TGTGCCAGCAGCTTAGGCGCTACCCCCTTAGATACGCAGTATTTT. Its protein is CASSLGATPLDTQYF. Supplemented by reference TRBV11-2 and TRBJ2-3, the full variable domain reads EAGVAQSPRYKIIEKRQSVAFWCNPISGHATLYWYQQILGQGPKLLIQFQNNGVVDDSQLPKDRFSAERLKGVDSTLKIQPAKLEDSAVYLCASSLGATPLDTQYFGPGTRLTVL.

V gene TRBV28 combines with J gene TRBJ2-7; no clear D. V shed 6 bases and J shed 0 bases, with 12 bases lying between them. CDR3 length: 14 residues. Germline V gene data show CDR1 as MDHEN and CDR2 as SYDVKM. CDR3 coding DNA: TGTGCCAGCAGCTCCACCCCCAGCTCCTACGAGCAGTACTTC. Its protein product is CASSSTPSSYEQYF.

This chain links TRBV20-1 with TRBJ2-5; D perhaps matches TRBD1 (5 bases). V was shortened by 6 bases and J by 4 bases, with 15 bases between the two germline ends. Germline V gene sequence: CDR1 DFQATT, CDR2 SNEGSKA (reference sequence). The CDR3 loop spans 13 amino acids. Here the CDR3 reads CSASHHRPETQYF. The CDR3 region has the DNA TGCAGTGCGAGTCATCACAGGCCAGAGACCCAGTACTTC.

With regard to this clone: A junction boundary mismatches the germline segment, possibly from a read error. This sequence joins TRBV4-1 and TRBJ2-7, with 8 bases aligning to TRBD1. Germline CDR1 reads MGHRA; CDR2 reads YSYEKL. The CDR3 has 16 amino acids. The CDR3 coding sequence is TGCGCCCGCAGCCGACCGGGACAGGCTAGCTCCTACGAGCAGTACTTC. It yields the protein CARSRPGQASSYEQYF.

The V and J genes are TRBV5-1 and TRBJ1-5; 7 bases are a match to TRBD1. V shed 1 base and J 2 bases; nucleotides not matched to a gene: 3. Germline lookup yields CDR1 SGHRS and CDR2 YFSETQ. This CDR3 is built from 15 residues. The DNA for the CDR3 is TGCGCCAGCAGCTTGACAGGGGCCCGCAATCAGCCCCAGCATTTT. Its protein is CASSLTGARNQPQHF.

This sequence joins TRBV7-3 and TRBJ2-3, with TRBD2 matching 14 bases. This CDR3 is 20 amino acids long. Germline values: CDR1 SGHTA, CDR2 FQGTGA. After removal of 0 bases from V and 0 bases from J, the junction contained 8 bases not matched to a gene. CDR3 in DNA: TGTGCCAGCAGCTTAACTGCCTTGAGGACTAGCGGGGGGAGCACAGATACGCAGTATTTT. It yields the protein CASSLTALRTSGGSTDTQYF.

The rearrangement uses TRBV9 and TRBJ2-5; 7 nucleotides line up with TRBD2. This CDR3 comprises 14 residues. Germline CDR1 SGDLS, CDR2 YYNGEE. The V gene end was trimmed by 0 bases and the J gene end by 1 base; junction bases not matched to a gene: 0. Here the CDR3 DNA reads TGTGCCAGCAGCGTAGGGACTAGCCAAGAGACCCAGTACTTC. Its translation: CASSVGTSQETQYF.

This chain uses TRBV5-1 with TRBJ2-1, with TRBD2 identical over 10 bases. The V gene's germline CDR1 is SGHRS and CDR2 YFSETQ. The CDR3 length is 14 residues. V gave up 0 bases and J gave up 10 bases; unmatched junction bases: 4. The CDR3 loop is CASSLERGGAEQFF. CDR3 coding DNA: TGCGCCAGCAGCTTGGAGCGGGGGGGAGCGGAGCAGTTCTTC.

The rearrangement links TRBV5-4 to TRBJ1-1; D might be TRBD1 (6 bases). The CDR3 sequence is 15 residues long. The V and J ends lost 3 bases and 3 bases respectively, with 15 bases between them. CDR1 and CDR2 from the germline V gene are SGHNT and YYREEE (reference sequence). CDR3 in DNA: TGTGCCAGCAGCTCTGCAGGGGTTGGAGACACTGAAGCTTTCTTT. The encoded protein is CASSSAGVGDTEAFF.

This chain connects TRBV19 to TRBJ1-6; TRBD1 might be the D (6 bases). CDR3 length equals 14 residues. Germline loops: CDR1 LNHDA, CDR2 SQIVND (reference sequence). Between the trimmed V and J ends, which lost 7 bases and 4 bases, there was a span of 11 bases. CDR3 in DNA: TGTGCCAGTAAGACAGGCCTATATAATTCACCCCTCCACTTT. Translating gives CASKTGLYNSPLHF.

This clone was detected a few times. The rearrangement links TRBV24-1 to TRBJ2-1, with TRBD2 matching 9 bases. The CDR3 runs to 16 residues. CDR1 and CDR2 from the germline V gene are KGHDR and SFDVKD. V lost 3 bases, J lost 5 bases, and 7 bases stayed unmatched. The CDR3 sequence: CATSDAGLAPDNEQFF. As DNA, the CDR3 is TGTGCCACCAGTGATGCGGGACTAGCACCAGACAATGAGCAGTTCTTC.

The chain carries TRBV27 and TRBJ1-4; D unresolved. Looked up from germline, CDR1 is MNHEY and CDR2 is SMNVEV (reference sequence). The ends were cut back, 1 base at V and 4 bases at J, with 4 bases in the middle. CDR3 size: 13 residues. CDR3 region: CASSLYSNEKLFF. The CDR3 nucleotides read TGTGCCAGCAGTTTATATAGTAATGAAAAACTGTTTTTT.

The gene calls are TRBV2 and TRBJ1-5, with 7 nucleotides matching TRBD1. Unmatched junction bases numbered 9, after V lost 6 bases and J lost 7 bases. This CDR3 is built from 14 residues. Germline lookup yields CDR1 SNHLY and CDR2 FYNNEI. The CDR3 DNA reads as TGTGCCAGCAGCGAGGGACAGTTAGGGCAGCCCCAGCATTTT. Translating gives CASSEGQLGQPQHF. The full variable domain, completed using reference TRBV2 and TRBJ1-5, is EPEVTQTPSHQVTQMGQEVILRCVPISNHLYFYWYRQILGQKVEFLVSFYNNEISEKSEIFDDQFSVERPDGSNFTLKIRSTKLEDSAMYFCASSEGQLGQPQHFGDGTRLSIL.

DNA for the CDR3: TGTGCCAGCAGCTTAATCCTAGCGGGGGAATATGAGCAGTTCTTC. This translates into CASSLILAGEYEQFF. The chain employs TRBV7-3 and TRBJ2-1, with 10 bases identical to TRBD2. With 1 base clipped from V and 8 bases from J, the junction kept 5 bases outside the gene matches. The CDR3 consists of 15 residues. CDR1 SGHTA and CDR2 FQGTGA come from the germline V gene.

This chain links TRBV19 with TRBJ2-1; 9 bases map to TRBD2. Germline CDR1 is LNHDA and CDR2 is SQIVND (reference sequence). The junction had 4 bases not matched to a gene; V was cut back by 3 bases and J by 4 bases. CDR3 size: 15 residues. In DNA form, the CDR3 reads TGTGCCAGTAGTATCCCTAGCGGGGTTTACAATGAGCAGTTCTTC. This sequence encodes CASSIPSGVYNEQFF. Looking up the rest from reference TRBV19 and TRBJ2-1 gives the full variable domain: DGGITQSPKYLFRKEGQNVTLSCEQNLNHDAMYWYRQDPGQGLRLIYYSQIVNDFQKGDIAEGYSVSREKKESFPLTVTSAQKNPTAFYLCASSIPSGVYNEQFFGPGTRLTVL.

J is TRBJ2-1 and V is TRBV7-3; a weak D match, TRBD2 (6 bases). The CDR3 runs to 15 residues. V lost 4 bases and J 3 bases, leaving 13 bases between the germline ends. Germline V gene sequence: CDR1 SGHTA, CDR2 FQGTGA. CDR3 in amino acids: CASSSLGGFYNEQFF. For the CDR3, the DNA is TGTGCCAGCAGCTCCCTGGGGGGATTCTACAATGAGCAGTTCTTC.

This clone has just one count. The chain employs TRBV2 and TRBJ2-1; 9 nucleotides align to TRBD1. CDR1 and CDR2 (germline): SNHLY, FYNNEI. The trim removed 5 bases at V and 4 bases at J, leaving 6 bases unmatched. The CDR3 runs to 15 residues. The CDR3 DNA reads TGTGCCAGCAGTCTACAGGGGGCAGGGTACAATGAGCAGTTCTTC. It encodes CASSLQGAGYNEQFF.

The J gene is TRBJ2-3, the V gene TRBV18, with D tentatively TRBD2 (6 bases). The CDR3 sequence is 13 residues long. Germline V gives CDR1 KGHSH, CDR2 LQKENI. Trimming took 3 bases from V and 5 from J, leaving 9 bases between them. The CDR3 DNA is TGTGCCAGCTCACCTCACGGGGGAGATACGCAGTATTTT. Its protein is CASSPHGGDTQYF.

Notes on this clone: Additional DNA sequences in this sample encode the identical CDR3. V usage is TRBV3-1 (or the pseudogene TRBV3-2) and J usage is TRBJ1-5; no definite D call. Germline V lookup: CDR1 LGHDT, CDR2 YNNKEL (reference sequence). Trimming stripped 3 bases from V and 2 bases from J, with 5 bases between. This CDR3 contains 13 residues. Here the CDR3 DNA reads TGTGCCAGCAGCCAGGGCCGCAATCAGCCCCAGCATTTT. Amino acids: CASSQGRNQPQHF.

The chain is built from TRBV9 and TRBJ1-2, with TRBD1 matching over 9 bases. This CDR3 is built from 13 residues. V trimming: 2 bases; J trimming: 14 bases; junction bases outside the gene matches: 10. CDR1 and CDR2 (germline): SGDLS, YYNGEE. The CDR3 DNA sequence: TGTGCCAGCAGCGTCCCGGGACAGGGTTTTTTAACCTTC. Its translation is CASSVPGQGFLTF.